Below are 17 T cell receptor beta chains sequenced from a single sample in a study of blood T cell repertoires in COVID-19. TCRdb's table, derived via immunoSEQ multiplex PCR, lists solely in-frame clones and lacks some. The profile shows fewer than 450,000 clones, 90% to 95% of them singletons. Sequenced: peripheral blood. These receptors all stem from a young woman who had recovered from COVID-19.

This chain uses TRBV25-1 with TRBJ1-6; D is unresolved. The CDR3 contains 13 residues. CDR1 and CDR2 from the germline V gene are MGHDK and SYGVNS. The V end lost 8 bases, the J end lost 7 bases, and 12 bases lay between the germline ends. The CDR3 loop is CASRPDTNSPLHF. The CDR3, as DNA: TGTGCCAGCCGCCCCGACACCAATTCACCCCTCCACTTT.

The chain joins TRBV14 to TRBJ2-1; D is possibly TRBD2 (6 bases). The CDR3 runs 16 residues. Germline V gives CDR1 SGHDN, CDR2 FVKESK. With 4 bases removed from V and 5 bases from J, the gap between germline ends came to 18 bases. The CDR3: CASSPPRSTGDNEQFF. DNA of the CDR3: TGTGCCAGCAGCCCCCCGAGGTCGACGGGGGACAATGAGCAGTTCTTC.

The chain carries TRBV7-9 and TRBJ2-1; 9 nucleotides line up with TRBD2. Germline-derived CDR1 and CDR2 are SEHNR and FQNEAQ (reference sequence). The V and J ends lost 1 base and 4 bases, in that order; junction bases with no gene match: 5. The CDR3 is 16 amino acids. The CDR3 reads CASSLVVGLAYNEQFF. CDR3 DNA sequence: TGTGCCAGCAGCTTAGTCGTGGGACTAGCATACAATGAGCAGTTCTTC. The full variable domain, rest sourced from reference TRBV7-9 and TRBJ2-1, is DTGVSQNPRHKITKRGQNVTFRCDPISEHNRLYWYRQTLGQGPEFLTYFQNEAQLEKSRLLSDRFSAERPKGSFSTLEIQRTEQGDSAMYLCASSLVVGLAYNEQFFGPGTRLTVL.

This chain joins TRBV24-1 and TRBJ1-2; D perhaps matches TRBD1 (6 bases). Germline values: CDR1 KGHDR, CDR2 SFDVKD. This CDR3 is built from 13 residues. The germline V and J ends were trimmed by 9 bases and 3 bases, with 13 bases remaining between them. The CDR3 sequence is CATRRAGDYGYTF. The CDR3 DNA reads as TGTGCCACCCGGCGGGCAGGGGACTATGGCTACACCTTC.

This clone was detected only once. The chain links TRBV30 to TRBJ2-5; tentatively, D is TRBD2 (5 bases). The germline CDR1 and CDR2 sequences are GTSNPN and SVGIG (reference sequence). With 0 bases removed from V and 4 bases from J, the gap between germline ends came to 15 bases. This CDR3 region has 15 residues. Here the CDR3 DNA reads TGTGCCTGGAGTGTAAGAGGGCTGACTGGAGAGACCCAGTACTTC. It yields the protein CAWSVRGLTGETQYF.

This rearrangement joins TRBV30 to TRBJ1-2, with D maybe TRBD1 (5 bases). CDR1 is GTSNPN and CDR2 is SVGIG in the germline V gene (reference sequence). This CDR3 has 14 amino acids. Trimming took off 0 bases at V and 6 bases at J, with 14 bases between the two ends. The CDR3 loop reads CAWSVHQGPHGYTF. CDR3 sequence (DNA): TGTGCCTGGAGTGTACATCAGGGCCCTCATGGCTACACCTTC.

The chain is built from TRBV2 and TRBJ1-4; 8 nucleotides agree with TRBD1. The CDR3 extends over 15 amino acids. The trim removed 3 bases at V and 8 bases at J, leaving 8 bases unmatched. Looked up from germline, CDR1 is SNHLY and CDR2 is FYNNEI. CDR3: CASSDPQGAREKLFF. For the CDR3, the DNA is TGTGCCAGCAGTGACCCGCAGGGGGCTCGGGAAAAACTGTTTTTT.

This clone was counted once. The chain has TRBV18 and TRBJ2-6, with 12 positions matching TRBD1. The CDR3 runs to 18 residues. V was clipped by 3 bases and J by 0 bases; unmatched bases: 3. Germline values: CDR1 KGHSH, CDR2 LQKENI. This CDR3 reads CASSPRDRGLSGANVLTF. Written as DNA, the CDR3 is TGTGCCAGCTCACCCCGGGACAGGGGGCTCTCTGGGGCCAACGTCCTGACTTTC.

CDR3 sequence: CASRASGRDNEQYV. The CDR3 DNA reads TGTGCCAGCAGAGCGAGCGGGAGAGATAACGAGCAGTACGTC. The gene calls are TRBV28 and TRBJ2-7; TRBD2 aligns across 8 bases. Looked up from germline, CDR1 is MDHEN and CDR2 is SYDVKM. Germline trimming cut 6 bases from V and 5 bases from J; bases unmatched to any gene: 9. The CDR3 length is 14 residues.

The chain combines TRBV5-4 with TRBJ2-6; D gene uncertain. The germline V gene encodes CDR1 SGHNT and CDR2 YYREEE (reference sequence). This CDR3 spans 16 amino acids. V was cut by 3 bases and J by 0 bases, with 10 bases left in between. CDR3 sequence (DNA): TGTGCCAGCAGCTCGACCCCAGGCTCTGGGGCCAACGTCCTGACTTTC. Its translation: CASSSTPGSGANVLTF.

The rearrangement joins TRBV20-1 to TRBJ1-5; unclear D gene. CDR1 DFQATT and CDR2 SNEGSKA come from the germline V gene (reference sequence). This CDR3 comprises 15 residues. The V and J ends lost 3 bases and 0 bases respectively, with 12 bases between them. As DNA, the CDR3 is TGCAGTGCTAGTGCTGGAGTTTATAGCAATCAGCCCCAGCATTTT. Translating gives CSASAGVYSNQPQHF.

The gene calls are TRBV6-5 and TRBJ2-3, with 8 bases that match TRBD2. Trimming at V came to 7 bases and at J to 1 base, leaving 7 bases not matched to a gene. Per germline, CDR1 MNHEY and CDR2 SVGAGI. CDR3 length equals 15 residues. CDR3 bases: TGTGCCAGCAACCGGGGGGGGAGTCGCACAGATACGCAGTATTTT. This gives the protein CASNRGGSRTDTQYF.

The chain uses TRBV11-3 and TRBJ2-5; D is unclear. This CDR3 has 12 amino acids. Germline V gives CDR1 SGHNT, CDR2 YENEEA. The V end was cut by 2 bases, the J end by 4 bases, with 5 bases between. The CDR3 DNA sequence: TGTGCCAGCAGCTTATATCGAGAGACCCAGTACTTC. It is translated as CASSLYRETQYF.

This rearrangement joins TRBV21-1 to TRBJ2-7; TRBD2, the D gene given by the table, was not confirmed from the DNA. TRBV21-1 is labeled a pseudogene. The CDR3 has 19 amino acids. The CDR3 DNA reads as TGTGCCAGCAGCCCCCTGGCACTAGCGGCTCCTCAAAGCTCCTACGAGCAGTACGTC. It yields the protein CASSPLALAAPQSSYEQYV.

This clone has a single count. CDR3 DNA: TGCGCCAGCAGCCCCCCCCGAATCGGGCAGGGATTAAATGAGCAGTTCTTC. This encodes CASSPPRIGQGLNEQFF. The chain combines TRBV5-1 with TRBJ2-1; weak D call: TRBD1 (5 bases). Germline V lookup: CDR1 SGHRS, CDR2 YFSETQ. The CDR3 has 17 residues. The V and J ends lost 4 bases and 7 bases respectively, with 24 bases between them. The full variable domain, completed using reference TRBV5-1 and TRBJ2-1, is KAGVTQTPRYLIKTRGQQVTLSCSPISGHRSVSWYQQTPGQGLQFLFEYFSETQRNKGNFPGRFSGRQFSNSRSEMNVSTLELGDSALYLCASSPPRIGQGLNEQFFGPGTRLTVL.

The CDR3 protein is CASSMWGTGGNEQFF. The CDR3 DNA reads TGTGCCAGTAGTATGTGGGGGACAGGGGGCAATGAGCAGTTCTTC. The chain recombines TRBV19 with TRBJ2-1; TRBD1 matches 11 bases. CDR1 LNHDA and CDR2 SQIVND come from the germline V gene (reference sequence). Trimming cost V 3 bases and J 6 bases; bases outside gene matches: 4. The length of the CDR3 is 15 residues.

The CDR3 coding sequence is TGTGCCAGCAGTCCGGGACAGGGTGGAGAGACCCAGTACTTC. Protein product: CASSPGQGGETQYF. V usage is TRBV6-5 and J usage is TRBJ2-5; 9 bases fit TRBD1. This CDR3 spans 14 amino acids. Germline CDR1 and CDR2: MNHEY and SVGAGI. With 5 bases clipped from V and 4 bases from J, the junction kept 5 bases outside the gene matches.